This T cell receptor (beta chain) came from a study of shared clonotypes between healthy human individuals. Study information: Three plates were used per donor for CD4 naive, three for CD4 memory, two for CD8 naive and one for CD8 memory.

This clone has just one count. Additional DNA sequences in this sample encode the identical CDR3. Genomic DNA from each subset was divided evenly over several immunoSEQ plates. Repertoires were generated with immunoSEQ multiplex PCR, while TCRdb's copy carries only in-frame clones and drops some. The repertoire holds fewer than 3 million clones, with just under 95% as singletons. This CDR3 spans 14 amino acids. With 3 bases clipped from V and 5 bases from J, the junction kept 4 bases outside the gene matches. The germline gives CDR1 MNHNS, CDR2 SASEGT. This rearrangement joins TRBV6-1 to TRBJ2-5, with TRBD2 matching 9 bases. The TCR originated in a man between 18 and 35 years old in good health. Some clones in this sample may be carry-over from other donors' samples. Sequencing was performed on naive CD4+ T cells from PBMCs. Described subset: CD45RA+ positively selected. CDR3 nucleotide sequence: TGTGCCAGCAGTGAGGGGACTAGCAGGGAGACCCAGTACTTC. Its translation is CASSEGTSRETQYF.